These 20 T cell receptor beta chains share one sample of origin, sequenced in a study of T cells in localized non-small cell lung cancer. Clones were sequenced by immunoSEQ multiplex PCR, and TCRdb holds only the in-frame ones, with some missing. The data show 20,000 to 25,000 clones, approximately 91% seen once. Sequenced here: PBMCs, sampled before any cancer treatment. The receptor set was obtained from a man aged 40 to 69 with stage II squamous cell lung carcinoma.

Here the CDR3 reads CASRGQGDYEQYF. CDR3 sequence (DNA): TGTGCCAGCAGGGGCCAGGGCGACTACGAGCAGTACTTC. This rearrangement joins TRBV28 to TRBJ2-7; maybe TRBD1 (5 bases). V was pared by 6 bases and J by 3 bases, with 12 bases between. Germline V gene lookup returns CDR1 MDHEN and CDR2 SYDVKM. The CDR3 is 13 amino acids. Looking up the rest from reference TRBV28 and TRBJ2-7 gives the full variable domain: DVKVTQSSRYLVKRTGEKVFLECVQDMDHENMFWYRQDPGLGLRLIYFSYDVKMKEKGDIPEGYSVSREKKERFSLILESASTNQTSMYLCASRGQGDYEQYFGPGTRLTVT.

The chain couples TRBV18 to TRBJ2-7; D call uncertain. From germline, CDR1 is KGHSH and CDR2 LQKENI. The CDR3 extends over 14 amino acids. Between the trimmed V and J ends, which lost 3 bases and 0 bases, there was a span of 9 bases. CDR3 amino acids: CASSPDLSSYEQYF. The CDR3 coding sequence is TGTGCCAGCTCACCGGACCTCAGCTCCTACGAGCAGTACTTC. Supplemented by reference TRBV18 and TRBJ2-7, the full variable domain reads NAGVMQNPRHLVRRRGQEARLRCSPMKGHSHVYWYRQLPEEGLKFMVYLQKENIIDESGMPKERFSAEFPKEGPSILRIQQVVRGDSAAYFCASSPDLSSYEQYFGPGTRLTVT.

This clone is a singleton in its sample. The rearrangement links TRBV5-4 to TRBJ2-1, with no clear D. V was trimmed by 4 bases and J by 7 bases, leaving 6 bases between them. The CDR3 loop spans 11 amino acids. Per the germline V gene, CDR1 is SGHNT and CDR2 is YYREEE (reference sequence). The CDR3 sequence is CASSRENEQFF. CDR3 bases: TGTGCCAGCAGCAGGGAAAATGAGCAGTTCTTC. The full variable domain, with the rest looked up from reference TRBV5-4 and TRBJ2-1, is ETGVTQSPTHLIKTRGQQVTLRCSSQSGHNTVSWYQQALGQGPQFIFQYYREEENGRGNFPPRFSGLQFPNYSSELNVNALELDDSALYLCASSRENEQFFGPGTRLTVL.

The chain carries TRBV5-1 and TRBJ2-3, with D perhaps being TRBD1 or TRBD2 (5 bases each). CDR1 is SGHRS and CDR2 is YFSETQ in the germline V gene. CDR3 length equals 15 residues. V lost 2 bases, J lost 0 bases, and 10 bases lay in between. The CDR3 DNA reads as TGCGCCAGCAGCTTCTCCGGGGACAGCACAGATACGCAGTATTTT. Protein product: CASSFSGDSTDTQYF.

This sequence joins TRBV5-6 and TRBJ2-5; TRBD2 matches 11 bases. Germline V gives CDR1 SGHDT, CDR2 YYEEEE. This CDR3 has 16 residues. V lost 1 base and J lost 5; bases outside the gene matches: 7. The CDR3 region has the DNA TGTGCCAGCAGCTTGCGTAGCGGGGGGGCTTGGGAGACCCAGTACTTC. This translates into CASSLRSGGAWETQYF.

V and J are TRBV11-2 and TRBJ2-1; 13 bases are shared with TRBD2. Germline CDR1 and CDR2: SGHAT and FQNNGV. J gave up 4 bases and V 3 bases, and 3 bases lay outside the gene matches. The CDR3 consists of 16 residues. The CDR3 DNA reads TGTGCCAGCAGCTTTGGGACTAGCGGGGCGTACAATGAGCAGTTCTTC. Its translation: CASSFGTSGAYNEQFF.

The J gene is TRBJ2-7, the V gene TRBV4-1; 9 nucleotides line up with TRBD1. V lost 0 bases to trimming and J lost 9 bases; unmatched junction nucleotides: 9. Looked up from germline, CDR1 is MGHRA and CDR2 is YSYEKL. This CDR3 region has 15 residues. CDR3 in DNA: TGCGCCAGCAGCCAAGATCGGGGACAGGGAGGAACGCAGTACTTC. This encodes CASSQDRGQGGTQYF.

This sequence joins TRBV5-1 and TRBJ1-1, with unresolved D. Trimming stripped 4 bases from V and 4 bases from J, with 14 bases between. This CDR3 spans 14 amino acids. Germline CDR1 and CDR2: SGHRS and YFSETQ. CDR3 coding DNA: TGCGCCAGCAGCCACGGGTCACCTGGCACTGAAGCTTTCTTT. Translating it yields CASSHGSPGTEAFF.

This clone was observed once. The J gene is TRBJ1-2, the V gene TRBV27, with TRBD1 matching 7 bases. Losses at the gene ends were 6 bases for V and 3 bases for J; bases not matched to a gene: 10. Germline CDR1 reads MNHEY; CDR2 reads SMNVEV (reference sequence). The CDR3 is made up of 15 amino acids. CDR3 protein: CASRVGSDRDYGYTF. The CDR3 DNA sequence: TGTGCCAGCAGAGTGGGGAGCGACAGGGACTATGGCTACACCTTC.

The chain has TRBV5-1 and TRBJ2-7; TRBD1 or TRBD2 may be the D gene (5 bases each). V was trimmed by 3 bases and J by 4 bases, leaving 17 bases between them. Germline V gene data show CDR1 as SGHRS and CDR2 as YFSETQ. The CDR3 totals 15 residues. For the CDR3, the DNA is TGCGCCAGCAGCTCGAGGCAGGGACCAGGTTACGAGCAGTACTTC. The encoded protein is CASSSRQGPGYEQYF.

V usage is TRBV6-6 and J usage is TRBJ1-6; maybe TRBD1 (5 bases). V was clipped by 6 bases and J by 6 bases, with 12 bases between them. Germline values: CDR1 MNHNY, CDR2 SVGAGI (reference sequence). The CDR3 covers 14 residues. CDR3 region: CASSLPGPNSPLHF. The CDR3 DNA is TGTGCCAGCAGCCTCCCGGGACCTAATTCACCCCTCCACTTT.

DNA for the CDR3: TGCGCCAGCAGCTTGGGGGCCACCGGCGGCTATGGCTACACCTTC. As protein: CASSLGATGGYGYTF. V gene TRBV5-1 combines with J gene TRBJ1-2, with D uncertain. Trimming cost V 0 bases and J 4 bases, with 13 bases left between them. CDR1 SGHRS and CDR2 YFSETQ come from the germline V gene. CDR3 length equals 15 residues.

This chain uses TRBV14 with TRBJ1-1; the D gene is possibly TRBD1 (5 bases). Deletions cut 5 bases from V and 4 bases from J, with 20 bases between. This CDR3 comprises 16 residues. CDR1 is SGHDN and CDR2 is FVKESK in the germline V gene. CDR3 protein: CASSKRDGVGSTEAFF. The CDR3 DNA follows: TGTGCCAGCAGCAAACGGGACGGGGTAGGGAGCACTGAAGCTTTCTTT. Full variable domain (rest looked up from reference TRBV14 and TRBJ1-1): EAGVTQFPSHSVIEKGQTVTLRCDPISGHDNLYWYRRVMGKEIKFLLHFVKESKQDESGMPNNRFLAERTGGTYSTLKVQPAELEDSGVYFCASSKRDGVGSTEAFFGQGTRLTVV.

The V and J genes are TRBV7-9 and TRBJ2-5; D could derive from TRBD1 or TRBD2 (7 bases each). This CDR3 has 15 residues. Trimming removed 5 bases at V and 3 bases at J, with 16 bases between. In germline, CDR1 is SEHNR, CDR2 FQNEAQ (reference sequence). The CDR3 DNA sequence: TGTGCCAGCAGCCCCCAGGGGGGGGAAAAAGAGACCCAGTACTTC. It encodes CASSPQGGEKETQYF.

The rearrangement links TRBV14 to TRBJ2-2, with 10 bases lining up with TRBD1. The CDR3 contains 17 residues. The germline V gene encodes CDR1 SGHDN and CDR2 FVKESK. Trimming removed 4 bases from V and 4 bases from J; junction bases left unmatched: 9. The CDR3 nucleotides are TGTGCCAGCAGCCCTGTACCGGGACAGGGGTCCACCGGGGAGCTGTTTTTT. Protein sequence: CASSPVPGQGSTGELFF.

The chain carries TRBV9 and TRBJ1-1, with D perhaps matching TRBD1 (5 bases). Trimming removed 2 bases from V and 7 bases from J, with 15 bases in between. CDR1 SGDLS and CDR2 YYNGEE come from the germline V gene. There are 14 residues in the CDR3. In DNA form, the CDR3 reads TGTGCCAGCAGCGTGAGGGAGGGGACTTATGAAGCTTTCTTT. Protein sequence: CASSVREGTYEAFF. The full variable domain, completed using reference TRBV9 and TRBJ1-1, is DSGVTQTPKHLITATGQRVTLRCSPRSGDLSVYWYQQSLDQGLQFLIQYYNGEERAKGNILERFSAQQFPDLHSELNLSSLELGDSALYFCASSVREGTYEAFFGQGTRLTVV.

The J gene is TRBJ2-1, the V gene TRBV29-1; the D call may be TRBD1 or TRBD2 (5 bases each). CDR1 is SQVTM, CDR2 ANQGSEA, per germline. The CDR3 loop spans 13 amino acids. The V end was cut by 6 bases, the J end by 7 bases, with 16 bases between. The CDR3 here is CSVEGFLENEQFF. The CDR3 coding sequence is TGCAGCGTCGAGGGGTTCCTCGAGAATGAGCAGTTCTTC.

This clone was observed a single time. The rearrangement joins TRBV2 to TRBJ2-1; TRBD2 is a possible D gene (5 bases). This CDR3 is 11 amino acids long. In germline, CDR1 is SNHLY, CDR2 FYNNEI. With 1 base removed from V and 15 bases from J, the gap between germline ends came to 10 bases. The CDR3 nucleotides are TGTGCCAGCAGTGAAGGGAGGCGAGGGTTCTTC. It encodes CASSEGRRGFF.

The CDR3 DNA follows: TGTGCCAGCAGTTCCGACGGTAGCAATCAGCCCCAGCATTTT. It encodes CASSSDGSNQPQHF. The rearrangement links TRBV28 to TRBJ1-5; D is ambiguous. With 4 bases removed from V and 0 bases from J, the gap between germline ends came to 7 bases. Per the germline V gene, CDR1 is MDHEN and CDR2 is SYDVKM. This CDR3 contains 14 residues.

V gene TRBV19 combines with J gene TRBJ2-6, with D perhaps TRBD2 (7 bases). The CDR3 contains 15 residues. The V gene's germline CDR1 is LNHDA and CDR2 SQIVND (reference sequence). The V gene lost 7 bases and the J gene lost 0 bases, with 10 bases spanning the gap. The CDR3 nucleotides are TGTGCCAGTAACCGGGGGGCCTCTGGGGCCAACGTCCTGACTTTC. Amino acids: CASNRGASGANVLTF.